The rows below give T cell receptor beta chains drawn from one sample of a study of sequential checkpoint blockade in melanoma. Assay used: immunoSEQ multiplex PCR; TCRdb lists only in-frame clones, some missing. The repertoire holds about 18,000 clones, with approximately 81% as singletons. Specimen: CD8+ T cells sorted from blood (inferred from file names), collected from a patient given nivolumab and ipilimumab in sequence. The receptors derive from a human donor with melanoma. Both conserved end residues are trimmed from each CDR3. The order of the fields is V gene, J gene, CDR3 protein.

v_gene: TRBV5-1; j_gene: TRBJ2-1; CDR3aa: ASSPEVPEQF
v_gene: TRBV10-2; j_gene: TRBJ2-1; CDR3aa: ASKSGGEGQF
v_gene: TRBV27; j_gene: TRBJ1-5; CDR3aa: ASSRGNGQPQH
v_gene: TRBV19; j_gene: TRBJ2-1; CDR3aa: ASSRGLYNEQF
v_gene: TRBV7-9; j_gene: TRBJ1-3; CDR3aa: ASSPSQGANGNTIY
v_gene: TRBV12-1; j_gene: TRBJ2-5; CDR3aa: ASSSGLY
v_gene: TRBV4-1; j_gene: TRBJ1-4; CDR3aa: ASSQTGTSNEKLF
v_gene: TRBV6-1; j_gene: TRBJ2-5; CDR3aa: ASTRQVQETQY
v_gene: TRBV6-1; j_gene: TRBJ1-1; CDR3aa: ASSESIESGEAF
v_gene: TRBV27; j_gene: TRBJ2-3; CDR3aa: ASSWGTGSTDTQY
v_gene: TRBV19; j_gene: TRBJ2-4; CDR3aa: ASSIGGLDIQY
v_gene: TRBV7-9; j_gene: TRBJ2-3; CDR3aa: ASSVVGTPMKY
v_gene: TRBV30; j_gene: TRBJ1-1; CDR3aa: AWNGGATEAF
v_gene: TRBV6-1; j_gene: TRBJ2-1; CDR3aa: ASTSGGGGDEQF
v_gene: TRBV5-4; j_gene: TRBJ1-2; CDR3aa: ASSSTTDYGYT
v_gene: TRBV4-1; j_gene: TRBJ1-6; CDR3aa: ASSQGQNNSPLH
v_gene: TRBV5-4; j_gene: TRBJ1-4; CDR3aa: ASSLGGQTPNEKLF
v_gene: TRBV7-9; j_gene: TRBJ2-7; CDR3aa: ASNLGLAGDYEQY
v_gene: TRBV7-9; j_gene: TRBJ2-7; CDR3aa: ASSLAEGLGPDEQY
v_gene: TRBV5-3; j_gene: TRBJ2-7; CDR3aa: ARSYIWLSGHKSTYEQY